A single sample gave rise to the 13 T cell receptor beta chains below, sequenced in a study of blood T cell repertoires in COVID-19. Sequencing used immunoSEQ multiplex PCR; TCRdb keeps in-frame clones, though not all of them. Of approximately 240,000 clones in the sample, just over 90% are singletons; the top ten hold 1.5% to 2%. Sequenced: PBMCs or T cells enriched from blood (not recorded which). These receptors were taken from a woman in her late teens or twenties who had recovered from COVID-19.

This CDR3 is CASSEDGWSDEQFF. CDR3 DNA: TGTGCCAGCAGTGAAGATGGTTGGAGCGATGAGCAGTTCTTC. The rearrangement links TRBV2 to TRBJ2-1; D uncertain. The germline V and J ends were trimmed by 1 base and 8 bases, with 12 bases remaining between them. The CDR3 is 14 amino acids. Germline-derived CDR1 and CDR2 are SNHLY and FYNNEI.

This chain connects TRBV7-6 to TRBJ1-3; perhaps TRBD1 as D (5 bases). Trimming removed 2 bases at V and 0 bases at J, with 11 bases between. Germline lookup yields CDR1 SGHVS and CDR2 FNYEAQ. The CDR3 sequence is 16 residues long. In DNA, the CDR3 is TGTGCCAGCAGCTTAAACGGACACTTCTCTGGAAACACCATATATTTT. This sequence encodes CASSLNGHFSGNTIYF.

The chain carries TRBV9 and TRBJ1-1; possibly TRBD1 for D (5 bases). Germline CDR1 is SGDLS and CDR2 is YYNGEE. Trimming took off 0 bases at V and 3 bases at J, with 15 bases between the two ends. This CDR3 has 16 amino acids. This CDR3 reads CASSVDGRVGDTEAFF. CDR3 nucleotides: TGTGCCAGCAGCGTAGATGGCAGGGTTGGGGACACTGAAGCTTTCTTT.

The V call is TRBV5-5, the J call TRBJ2-3; no clear D gene. CDR1 SGHKS and CDR2 YYEKEE come from the germline V gene (reference sequence). The CDR3 has 11 residues. The V end lost 1 base, the J end lost 7 bases, and 4 bases lay between the germline ends. The CDR3 sequence: CASSLINTQYF. In nucleotides, the CDR3 is TGTGCCAGCAGCTTGATCAATACGCAGTATTTT. Filled out from reference TRBV5-5 and TRBJ2-3, the complete variable domain reads DAGVTQSPTHLIKTRGQQVTLRCSPISGHKSVSWYQQVLGQGPQFIFQYYEKEERGRGNFPDRFSARQFPNYSSELNVNALLLGDSALYLCASSLINTQYFGPGTRLTVL.

This chain uses TRBV5-1 with TRBJ1-1; 8 nucleotides match TRBD1. Germline-derived CDR1 and CDR2 are SGHRS and YFSETQ. V trimming: 1 base; J trimming: 7 bases; junction bases outside the gene matches: 6. CDR3 length: 14 amino acids. CDR3 sequence reads: CASSLFGQGGEAFF. The DNA of the CDR3 is TGCGCCAGCAGCTTGTTCGGACAGGGCGGTGAAGCTTTCTTT.

V is TRBV28 and J is TRBJ2-1; D remains ambiguous. V dropped 6 bases and J dropped 8 bases, with 11 bases sitting between them. The CDR3 is made up of 12 amino acids. Germline CDR1 reads MDHEN; CDR2 reads SYDVKM. As DNA, the CDR3 is TGTGCCAGCAGCCCCGGGTCGGATGAGCAGTTCTTC. This codes for CASSPGSDEQFF. The full variable domain, with the rest looked up from reference TRBV28 and TRBJ2-1, is DVKVTQSSRYLVKRTGEKVFLECVQDMDHENMFWYRQDPGLGLRLIYFSYDVKMKEKGDIPEGYSVSREKKERFSLILESASTNQTSMYLCASSPGSDEQFFGPGTRLTVL.

In nucleotides, the CDR3 is TGTGCCAGCAGTTTATCTCAGGGGATCCGCTATGGCTACACCTTC. It codes for CASSLSQGIRYGYTF. V gene TRBV27 combines with J gene TRBJ1-2, with a weak D call TRBD1 (6 bases). Per germline, CDR1 MNHEY and CDR2 SMNVEV (reference sequence). V was clipped by 0 bases and J by 4 bases, with 12 bases between them. CDR3 length equals 15 residues.

Only a few counts were recorded for this clone. CDR3 loop: CAISAVPDQPQHF. The CDR3 region has the DNA TGTGCCATCAGTGCAGTCCCCGATCAGCCCCAGCATTTT. This chain links TRBV10-3 with TRBJ1-5; D call uncertain. With 4 bases removed from V and 5 bases from J, the gap between germline ends came to 9 bases. The germline V gene has CDR1 ENHRY and CDR2 SYGVKD. The CDR3 runs to 13 residues.

This chain links TRBV6-5 with TRBJ2-3; D might be TRBD2 (6 bases). CDR1 MNHEY and CDR2 SVGAGI come from the germline V gene. V was trimmed by 7 bases and J by 3 bases, leaving 14 bases between them. CDR3 size: 14 residues. CDR3 sequence: CASNPGLATDTQYF. In DNA form, the CDR3 reads TGTGCCAGCAACCCGGGGCTAGCGACAGATACGCAGTATTTT.

This clone was picked up a small number of times. The genes are TRBV14 and TRBJ2-2; D call uncertain. This CDR3 spans 15 amino acids. CDR1 SGHDN and CDR2 FVKESK come from the germline V gene. V was clipped by 0 bases and J by 3 bases, with 8 bases between them. DNA of the CDR3: TGTGCCAGCAGCCAAGACGGTGGTTACACCGGGGAGCTGTTTTTT. Amino acids: CASSQDGGYTGELFF.

V and J are TRBV5-6 and TRBJ1-2; D is uncertain. The germline V and J ends were trimmed by 1 base and 5 bases, with 15 bases remaining between them. The CDR3 contains 15 residues. Germline V lookup: CDR1 SGHDT, CDR2 YYEEEE. CDR3 sequence: CASSLFGLPRYGYTF. The CDR3 DNA follows: TGTGCCAGCAGCTTGTTTGGACTACCCCGATATGGCTACACCTTC.

The chain's CDR3 is CASSTTYTEAFF. The CDR3 DNA sequence: TGTGCCAGCAGTACTACATACACTGAAGCTTTCTTT. The V call is TRBV28, the J call TRBJ1-1, with unresolved D. V dropped 5 bases and J dropped 3 bases, with 7 bases sitting between them. The CDR3 spans 12 residues. Per the germline V gene, CDR1 is MDHEN and CDR2 is SYDVKM.

This clone has just one count. This chain uses TRBV4-1 with TRBJ1-2; 9 bases line up with TRBD1. V was clipped by 1 base and J by 2 bases; unmatched bases: 5. Germline loops: CDR1 MGHRA, CDR2 YSYEKL. This CDR3 contains 16 residues. CDR3 nucleotide sequence: TGCGCCAGCAGCCAAGTACCCGGGACAGGGAACTATGGCTACACCTTC. Residues: CASSQVPGTGNYGYTF.